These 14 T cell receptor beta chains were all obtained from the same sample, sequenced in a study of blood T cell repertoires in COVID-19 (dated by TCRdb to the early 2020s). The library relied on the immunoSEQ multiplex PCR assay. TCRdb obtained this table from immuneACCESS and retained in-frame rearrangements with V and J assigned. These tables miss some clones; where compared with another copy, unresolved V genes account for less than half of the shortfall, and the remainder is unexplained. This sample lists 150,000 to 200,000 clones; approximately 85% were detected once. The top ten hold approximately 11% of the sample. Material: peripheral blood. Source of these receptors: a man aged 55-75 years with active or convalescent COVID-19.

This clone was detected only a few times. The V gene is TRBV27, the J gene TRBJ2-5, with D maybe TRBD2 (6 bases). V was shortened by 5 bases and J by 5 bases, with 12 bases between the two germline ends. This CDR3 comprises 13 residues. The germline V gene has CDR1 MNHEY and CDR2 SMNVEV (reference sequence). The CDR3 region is CASSGGVRETQYF. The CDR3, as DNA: TGTGCCAGCAGTGGAGGGGTCAGGGAGACCCAGTACTTC.

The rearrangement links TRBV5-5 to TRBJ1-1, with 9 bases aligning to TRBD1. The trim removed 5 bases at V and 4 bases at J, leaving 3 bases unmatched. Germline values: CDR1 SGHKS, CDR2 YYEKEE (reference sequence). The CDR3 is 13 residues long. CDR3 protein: CASRPTGGTEAFF. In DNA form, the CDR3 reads TGTGCCAGCAGACCGACAGGGGGCACTGAAGCTTTCTTT.

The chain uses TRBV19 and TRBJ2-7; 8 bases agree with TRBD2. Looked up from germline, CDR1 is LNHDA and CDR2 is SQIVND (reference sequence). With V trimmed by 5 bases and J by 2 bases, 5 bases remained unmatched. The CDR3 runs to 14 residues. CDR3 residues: CASSAGLGTYEQYF. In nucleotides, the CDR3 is TGTGCCAGTAGTGCGGGACTAGGAACCTACGAGCAGTACTTC.

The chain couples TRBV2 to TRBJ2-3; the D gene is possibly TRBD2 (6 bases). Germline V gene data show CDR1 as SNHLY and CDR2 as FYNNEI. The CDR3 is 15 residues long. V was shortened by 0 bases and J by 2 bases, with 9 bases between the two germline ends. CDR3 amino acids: CASSEAGGTTDTQYF. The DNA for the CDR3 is TGTGCCAGCAGTGAAGCGGGGGGTACCACAGATACGCAGTATTTT.

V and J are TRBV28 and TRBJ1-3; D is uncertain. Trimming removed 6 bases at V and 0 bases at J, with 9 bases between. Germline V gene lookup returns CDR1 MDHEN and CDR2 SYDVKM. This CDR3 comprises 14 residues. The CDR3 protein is CASRGASSGNTIYF. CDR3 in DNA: TGTGCCAGCAGAGGAGCTAGCTCTGGAAACACCATATATTTT.

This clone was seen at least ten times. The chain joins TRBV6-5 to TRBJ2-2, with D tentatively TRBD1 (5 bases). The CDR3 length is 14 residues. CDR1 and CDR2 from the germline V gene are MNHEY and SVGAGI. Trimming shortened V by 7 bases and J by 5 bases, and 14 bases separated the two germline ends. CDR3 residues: CASILRGWTGELFF. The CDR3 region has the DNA TGTGCCAGCATCCTTAGGGGCTGGACCGGGGAGCTGTTTTTT.

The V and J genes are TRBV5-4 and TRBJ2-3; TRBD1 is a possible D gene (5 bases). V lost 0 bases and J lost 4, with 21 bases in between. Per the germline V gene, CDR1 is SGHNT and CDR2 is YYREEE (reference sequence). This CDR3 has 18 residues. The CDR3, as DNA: TGTGCCAGCAGCTTGGATGGTGGGGCCACTGTACGTTCAGATACGCAGTATTTT. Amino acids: CASSLDGGATVRSDTQYF.

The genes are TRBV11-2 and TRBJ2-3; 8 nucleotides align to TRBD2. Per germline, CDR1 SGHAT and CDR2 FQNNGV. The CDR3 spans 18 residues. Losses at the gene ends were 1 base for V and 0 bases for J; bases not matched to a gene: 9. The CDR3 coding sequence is TGTGCCAGCAGCTTAGGGATCGGCGGCGGGGGGAGCACAGATACGCAGTATTTT. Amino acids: CASSLGIGGGGSTDTQYF. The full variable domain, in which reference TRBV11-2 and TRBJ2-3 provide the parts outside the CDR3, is EAGVAQSPRYKIIEKRQSVAFWCNPISGHATLYWYQQILGQGPKLLIQFQNNGVVDDSQLPKDRFSAERLKGVDSTLKIQPAKLEDSAVYLCASSLGIGGGGSTDTQYFGPGTRLTVL.

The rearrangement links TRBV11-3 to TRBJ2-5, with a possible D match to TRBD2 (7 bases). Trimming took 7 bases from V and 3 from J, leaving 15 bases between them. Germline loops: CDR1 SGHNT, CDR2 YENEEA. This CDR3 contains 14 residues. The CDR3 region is CASIPGGSEETQYF. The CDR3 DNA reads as TGTGCCAGCATCCCGGGGGGCAGCGAAGAGACCCAGTACTTC.

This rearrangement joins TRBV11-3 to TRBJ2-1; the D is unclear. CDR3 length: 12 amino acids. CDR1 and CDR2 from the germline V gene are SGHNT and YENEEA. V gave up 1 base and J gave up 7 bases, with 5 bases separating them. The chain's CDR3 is CASSLASNEQFF. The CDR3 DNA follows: TGTGCCAGCAGCTTAGCCTCTAATGAGCAGTTCTTC.

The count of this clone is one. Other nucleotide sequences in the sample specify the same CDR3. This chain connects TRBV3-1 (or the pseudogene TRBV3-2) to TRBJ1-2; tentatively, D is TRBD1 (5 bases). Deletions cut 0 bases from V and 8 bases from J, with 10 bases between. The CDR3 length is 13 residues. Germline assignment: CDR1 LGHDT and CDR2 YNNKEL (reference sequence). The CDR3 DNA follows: TGTGCCAGCAGCCAAGATCCCAGGGCAGGCTACACCTTC. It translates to CASSQDPRAGYTF.

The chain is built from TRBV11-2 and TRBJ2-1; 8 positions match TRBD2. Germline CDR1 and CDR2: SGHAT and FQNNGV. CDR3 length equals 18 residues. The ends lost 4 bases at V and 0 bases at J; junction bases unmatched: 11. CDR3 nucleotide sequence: TGTGCCAGCAGCTCTACCCCCGCCAGCGGGAGCTCCTACAATGAGCAGTTCTTC. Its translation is CASSSTPASGSSYNEQFF.

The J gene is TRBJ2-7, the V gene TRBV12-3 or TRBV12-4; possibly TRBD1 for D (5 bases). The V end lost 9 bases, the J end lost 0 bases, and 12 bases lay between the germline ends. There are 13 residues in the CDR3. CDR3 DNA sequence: TGTGCCAGTAAAAGGGGCTCCTCCTACGAGCAGTACTTC. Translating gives CASKRGSSYEQYF.

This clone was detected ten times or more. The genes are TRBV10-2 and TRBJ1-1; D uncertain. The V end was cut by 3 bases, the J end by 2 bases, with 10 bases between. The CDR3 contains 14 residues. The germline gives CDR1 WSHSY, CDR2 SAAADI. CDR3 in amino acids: CASSDDLGNTEAFF. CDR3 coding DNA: TGCGCCAGCAGTGACGATCTAGGAAACACTGAAGCTTTCTTT.